The sequence of this T cell receptor beta chain was determined in a study of blood T cell repertoires in COVID-19. This CDR3 contains 14 residues. The ends were cut back, 2 bases at V and 8 bases at J, with 12 bases in the middle. Germline loops: CDR1 MNHEY, CDR2 SMNVEV (reference sequence). Data came from immunoSEQ multiplex PCR; TCRdb stores just in-frame clones and leaves some out. The data contain 55,000 to 75,000 clones, over 75% of them seen just once; the ten biggest clones take up 8.5% to 10%. This sequence originates from a human donor in a cohort sampled during active COVID-19. The sample taken for sequencing was peripheral blood. The V call is TRBV27, the J call TRBJ1-4; a weak D match, TRBD1 (5 bases). CDR3 coding DNA: TGTGCCAGCAGTTTAGTAGGGGCGGGAGAAAAACTGTTTTTT. Amino acids: CASSLVGAGEKLFF.